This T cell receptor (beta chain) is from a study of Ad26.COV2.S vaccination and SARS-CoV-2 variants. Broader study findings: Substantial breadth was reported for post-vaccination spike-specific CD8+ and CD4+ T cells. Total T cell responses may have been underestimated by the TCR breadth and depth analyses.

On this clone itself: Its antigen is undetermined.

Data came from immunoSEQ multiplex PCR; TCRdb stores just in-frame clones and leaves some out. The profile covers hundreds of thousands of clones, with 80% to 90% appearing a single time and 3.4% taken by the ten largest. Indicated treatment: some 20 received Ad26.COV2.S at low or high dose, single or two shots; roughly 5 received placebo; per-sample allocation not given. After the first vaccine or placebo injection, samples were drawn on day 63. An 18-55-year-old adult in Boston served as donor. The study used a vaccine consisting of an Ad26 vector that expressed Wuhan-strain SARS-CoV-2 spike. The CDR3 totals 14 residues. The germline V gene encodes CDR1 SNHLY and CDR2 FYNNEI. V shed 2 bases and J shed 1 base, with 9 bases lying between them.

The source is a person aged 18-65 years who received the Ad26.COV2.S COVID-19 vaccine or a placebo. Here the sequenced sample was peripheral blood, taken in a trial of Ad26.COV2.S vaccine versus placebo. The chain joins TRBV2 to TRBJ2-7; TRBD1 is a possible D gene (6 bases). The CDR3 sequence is CASSELDSSYEQYF. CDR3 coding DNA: TGTGCCAGCAGTGAATTGGACAGTTCCTACGAGCAGTACTTC.